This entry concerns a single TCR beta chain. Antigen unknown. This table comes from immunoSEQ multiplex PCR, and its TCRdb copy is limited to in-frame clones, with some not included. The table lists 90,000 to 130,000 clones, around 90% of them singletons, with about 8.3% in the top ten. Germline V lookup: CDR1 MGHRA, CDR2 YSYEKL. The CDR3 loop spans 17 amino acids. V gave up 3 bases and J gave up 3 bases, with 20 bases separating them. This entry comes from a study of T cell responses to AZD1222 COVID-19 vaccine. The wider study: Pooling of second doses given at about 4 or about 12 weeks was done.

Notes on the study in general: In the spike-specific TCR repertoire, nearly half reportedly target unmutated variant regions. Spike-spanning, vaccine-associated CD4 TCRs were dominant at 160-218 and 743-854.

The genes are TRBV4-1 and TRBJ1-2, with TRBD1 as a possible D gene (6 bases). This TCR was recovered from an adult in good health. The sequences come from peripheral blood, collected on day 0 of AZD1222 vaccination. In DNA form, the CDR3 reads TGCGCCAGCAGCCATCTCCTCGTCAGGGCAGGGGACTATGGCTACACCTTC. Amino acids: CASSHLLVRAGDYGYTF.